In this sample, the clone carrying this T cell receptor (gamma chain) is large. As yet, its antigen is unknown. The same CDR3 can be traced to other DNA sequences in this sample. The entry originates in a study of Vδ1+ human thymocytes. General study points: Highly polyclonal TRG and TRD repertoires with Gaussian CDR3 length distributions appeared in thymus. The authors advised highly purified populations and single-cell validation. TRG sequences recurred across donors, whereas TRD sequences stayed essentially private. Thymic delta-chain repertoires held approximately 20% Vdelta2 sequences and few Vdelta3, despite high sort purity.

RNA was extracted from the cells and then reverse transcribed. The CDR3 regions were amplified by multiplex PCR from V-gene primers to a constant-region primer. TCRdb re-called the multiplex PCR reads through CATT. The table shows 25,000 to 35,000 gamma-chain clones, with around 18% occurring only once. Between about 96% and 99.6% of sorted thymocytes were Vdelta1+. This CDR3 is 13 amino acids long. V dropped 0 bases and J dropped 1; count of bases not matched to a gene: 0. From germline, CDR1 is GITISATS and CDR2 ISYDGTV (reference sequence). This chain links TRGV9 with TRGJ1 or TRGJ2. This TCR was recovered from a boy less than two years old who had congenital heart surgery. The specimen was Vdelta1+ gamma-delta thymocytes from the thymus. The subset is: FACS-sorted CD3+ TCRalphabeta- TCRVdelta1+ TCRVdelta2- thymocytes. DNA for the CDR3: TGTGCCTTGTGGGAGGTGAATTATTATAAGAAACTCTTT. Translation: CALWEVNYYKKLF.